Each of the 9 T cell receptor beta chains below was sequenced from the same sample in a study of T cells in Graves' hyperthyroidism and ophthalmopathy. The TCR beta CDR3 regions underwent amplification using RNA transcripts as the source. The study used the HTBI primer set for a first-round RT-PCR of the TCR CDR3. TCRdb recomputed calls from the multiplex PCR reads with MiXCR, one row per CDR3 protein. In the table there are roughly 550,000 distinct CDR3 sequences, roughly 16% of which are singletons. Sequencing input: blood. All receptors come from a woman aged 25-40 years with Graves' ophthalmopathy.

This clonotype was recorded a few times. Written as DNA, the CDR3 is TGTGCCAGCAGCTCGGTTGGACTAGTTGGAGATACGCAGTATTTT. Encoded protein: CASSSVGLVGDTQYF. The chain recombines TRBV5-6 with TRBJ2-3; TRBD2 agrees at 7 bases. Per germline, CDR1 SGHDT and CDR2 YYEEEE. With V trimmed by 3 bases and J by 5 bases, 9 bases remained unmatched. This CDR3 contains 15 residues. The variable domain in full, with the rest retrieved from reference TRBV5-6 and TRBJ2-3, is DAGVTQSPTHLIKTRGQQVTLRCSPKSGHDTVSWYQQALGQGPQFIFQYYEEEERQRGNFPDRFSGHQFPNYSSELNVNALLLGDSALYLCASSSVGLVGDTQYFGPGTRLTVL.

This clonotype has at least ten counts. This sequence joins TRBV7-2 and TRBJ2-5; D remains ambiguous. CDR3 size: 15 residues. V was shortened by 2 bases and J by 5 bases, with 15 bases between the two germline ends. Germline-derived CDR1 and CDR2 are SGHTA and FQGNSA. This chain's CDR3 is CASSLFFQPGETQYF. CDR3 coding DNA: TGTGCCAGCAGCTTATTTTTTCAGCCCGGGGAGACCCAGTACTTC.

This clonotype was detected a few times. The gene calls are TRBV20-1 and TRBJ2-7, with D perhaps TRBD2 (5 bases). Germline CDR1 and CDR2: DFQATT and SNEGSKA (reference sequence). V was pared by 8 bases and J by 6 bases, with 14 bases between. The CDR3 is 11 residues long. The CDR3 region is CSSLAFPEQYF. The CDR3 DNA is TGCAGTAGTCTAGCTTTCCCCGAGCAGTACTTC.

This clonotype was found many times. This chain connects TRBV28 to TRBJ1-3, with 11 nucleotides matching TRBD1. The CDR3 loop spans 15 amino acids. V shed 6 bases, J shed 4 bases, and the junction held 5 bases outside the gene matches. Germline assignment: CDR1 MDHEN and CDR2 SYDVKM. CDR3 coding DNA: TGTGCCAGCAGCACCGGGACAGGGGGGGGAAACACCATATATTTT. Translated, it gives CASSTGTGGGNTIYF.

V gene TRBV14 combines with J gene TRBJ2-7; 12 bases agree with TRBD2. The CDR3 consists of 19 residues. The V and J ends lost 0 bases and 0 bases, in that order; junction bases with no gene match: 9. The germline V gene has CDR1 SGHDN and CDR2 FVKESK. CDR3: CASSQDSRGLAGTSYEQYF. The CDR3 DNA reads TGTGCCAGCAGCCAAGATTCCCGGGGACTAGCGGGTACCTCCTACGAGCAGTACTTC.

This clonotype was counted ten times or more. Here the CDR3 DNA reads TGTGCCAGCAGCCCCGGGGACGGCTACACCTTC. Translated: CASSPGDGYTF. The V and J genes are TRBV18 and TRBJ1-2; possibly TRBD1 for D (5 bases). This CDR3 is 11 amino acids long. With 8 bases removed from V and 8 bases from J, the gap between germline ends came to 12 bases. Germline V gene sequence: CDR1 KGHSH, CDR2 LQKENI.

This clonotype was seen more than once but under ten times. The genes are TRBV4-3 and TRBJ2-3; D remains ambiguous. With 4 bases removed from V and 4 bases from J, the gap between germline ends came to 12 bases. CDR3 length: 14 residues. Germline V gene sequence: CDR1 LGHNA, CDR2 YSLEER. CDR3 coding DNA: TGCGCCAGCAGCCCCTCGACTCTCCCAGATACGCAGTATTTT. It codes for CASSPSTLPDTQYF.

This clonotype was seen only a few times. The chain combines TRBV6-2 or TRBV6-3 with TRBJ2-1, with a weak D call TRBD2 (5 bases). Trimming pared 2 bases from V and 0 bases from J, leaving 11 bases between. This CDR3 region has 16 residues. The germline CDR1 and CDR2 sequences are MNHEY and SVGEGT. In DNA form, the CDR3 reads TGTGCCAGCAGTTACAAGCGGAGGAGCTCCTACAATGAGCAGTTCTTC. Its translation is CASSYKRRSSYNEQFF.

For this clonotype: A much larger clone differs by one base, so this may be a read error. A read error is likely, as this CDR3 ends without the conserved phenylalanine or tryptophan. The chain joins TRBV7-9 to TRBJ2-7; possibly TRBD2 for D (5 bases). CDR3 length: 13 residues. Trimming removed 6 bases from V and 3 bases from J, with 12 bases in between. Germline V CDR1 and CDR2: SEHNR, FQNEAQ (reference sequence). CDR3 bases: TGTGCCAGCAGTCCGGGGAGAGACTACGAGCAGTACCTC. Encoded protein: CASSPGRDYEQYL.